The TCR beta chain under discussion was sequenced for a study of blood T cell repertoires in COVID-19. Study in general: Acute-phase and convalescent COVID-19 samples originated in the United States, Italy and Spain.

This CDR3 contains 17 residues. Per the germline V gene, CDR1 is LNHDA and CDR2 is SQIVND (reference sequence). V lost 1 base, J lost 10 bases, and 12 bases stayed unmatched. As originally analysed: Researchers report that nucleated cell counts were estimated from reference gene primer amplification. The protocol was immunoSEQ multiplex PCR, while the TCRdb copy is restricted to in-frame clones and leaves out a portion. That table gives V, J and clone size, and the DNA gave D and trimming. The table includes fewer than 300,000 clones, around 88% detected once. The TCR was taken from an elderly man with acute or convalescent COVID-19. The rearrangement joins TRBV19 to TRBJ2-3; 12 nucleotides align to TRBD2. The sample was peripheral blood. The CDR3 protein is CASSIAPSGGAQGSQYF. The DNA of the CDR3 is TGTGCCAGTAGTATAGCCCCTAGCGGGGGGGCGCAGGGGTCGCAGTATTTT.